These T cell receptor beta chains were read from a single sample in a study of T-cell memory formation after mild COVID-19. Via MiXCR, TCRdb re-called the 5' RACE reads, giving one row per CDR3 protein. The sample yields 190,000 or so distinct CDR3 sequences, around a fifth seen once. Sample: PBMCs or a T cell subset sorted from them (not recorded which). Receptor source: an adult woman who had mild COVID-19 (a few samples of this study predate the infection). Cell type and time point are not known. Both conserved end residues are part of each CDR3. Each record gives: CDR3 length, J gene, V gene, D gene, clone size, CDR3 protein, CDR3 DNA. A D gene is named only where the DNA matches it firmly. The size entry is marked missing in some rows and otherwise reads once, few, many or a size class.

cdr3_length: 17
j_call: TRBJ1-1
v_call: TRBV6-2/TRBV6-3
d_call: TRBD1
clone_size: -
cdr3_aa: CASSYHRDRTGNTEAFF
cdr3_nt: TGTGCCAGCAGTTATCACCGCGATAGGACAGGTAACACTGAAGCTTTCTTT

cdr3_length: 14
j_call: TRBJ1-5
v_call: TRBV20-1
d_call: -
clone_size: few
cdr3_aa: CSARRGNGNQPQHF
cdr3_nt: TGCAGTGCTCGGAGGGGAAATGGCAATCAGCCCCAGCATTTT

cdr3_length: 15
j_call: TRBJ2-7
v_call: TRBV27
d_call: -
clone_size: -
cdr3_aa: CASSFGDNPLYEQYF
cdr3_nt: TGTGCCAGCAGTTTCGGGGACAACCCCCTCTACGAGCAGTACTTC

cdr3_length: 14
j_call: TRBJ2-6
v_call: TRBV3-1
d_call: -
clone_size: -
cdr3_aa: CAIPGDSGANVLTF
cdr3_nt: TGTGCCATCCCAGGGGACTCTGGGGCCAACGTCCTGACTTTC

cdr3_length: 13
j_call: TRBJ2-1
v_call: TRBV4-2
d_call: -
clone_size: -
cdr3_aa: CASSRQEGNEQFF
cdr3_nt: TGTGCCAGCAGCCGCCAGGAAGGGAATGAGCAGTTCTTC

cdr3_length: 14
j_call: TRBJ1-2
v_call: TRBV6-5
d_call: -
clone_size: -
cdr3_aa: CASSSGESNYGYTF
cdr3_nt: TGTGCCAGCAGTTCTGGGGAGTCTAACTATGGCTACACCTTC

cdr3_length: 14
j_call: TRBJ2-1
v_call: TRBV6-1
d_call: TRBD2
clone_size: -
cdr3_aa: CASSGLADYNEQFF
cdr3_nt: TGTGCCAGCAGTGGCCTAGCGGACTACAATGAGCAGTTCTTC

cdr3_length: 14
j_call: TRBJ2-7
v_call: TRBV7-9
d_call: TRBD1
clone_size: few
cdr3_aa: CASLNGQGTYEQYF
cdr3_nt: TGTGCCAGCCTTAACGGACAGGGAACCTACGAGCAGTACTTC

cdr3_length: 18
j_call: TRBJ2-7
v_call: TRBV5-5
d_call: TRBD1
clone_size: -
cdr3_aa: CASSEDGLNTGGWYEQYF
cdr3_nt: TGTGCCAGCAGCGAGGACGGCCTTAACACAGGGGGTTGGTACGAGCAGTACTTC

cdr3_length: 14
j_call: TRBJ1-2
v_call: TRBV6-5
d_call: -
clone_size: -
cdr3_aa: CASSRGAAGFGYTF
cdr3_nt: TGTGCCAGCAGTCGCGGGGCCGCGGGGTTTGGCTACACCTTC

cdr3_length: 13
j_call: TRBJ2-1
v_call: TRBV19
d_call: -
clone_size: -
cdr3_aa: CASSIASYNEQFF
cdr3_nt: TGTGCCAGTAGTATAGCCTCCTACAATGAGCAGTTCTTC

cdr3_length: 17
j_call: TRBJ2-1
v_call: TRBV4-3
d_call: -
clone_size: few
cdr3_aa: CASSQVFGGSSYNEQFF
cdr3_nt: TGCGCCAGCAGCCAAGTCTTTGGGGGTAGCTCCTACAATGAGCAGTTCTTC

cdr3_length: 14
j_call: TRBJ2-5
v_call: TRBV7-9
d_call: -
clone_size: many
cdr3_aa: CASSSALGKETQYF
cdr3_nt: TGTGCCAGCAGCTCCGCCCTGGGGAAAGAGACCCAGTACTTC

cdr3_length: 11
j_call: TRBJ2-5
v_call: TRBV28
d_call: -
clone_size: few
cdr3_aa: CASNSQETQYF
cdr3_nt: TGTGCCAGCAACAGCCAAGAGACCCAGTACTTC

cdr3_length: 15
j_call: TRBJ2-3
v_call: TRBV5-4
d_call: TRBD2
clone_size: -
cdr3_aa: CASTPWRGYTDTQYF
cdr3_nt: TGTGCCAGCACCCCGTGGCGGGGGTACACAGATACGCAGTATTTT

cdr3_length: 17
j_call: TRBJ2-1
v_call: TRBV24-1
d_call: TRBD1
clone_size: few
cdr3_aa: CATSDLGTGGRDNEQFF
cdr3_nt: TGTGCCACCAGTGATTTAGGGACAGGGGGTCGGGACAATGAGCAGTTCTTC

cdr3_length: 17
j_call: TRBJ2-5
v_call: TRBV6-5
d_call: TRBD1
clone_size: -
cdr3_aa: CASSYIGTGGSQETQYF
cdr3_nt: TGTGCCAGCAGTTATATCGGGACAGGGGGATCCCAAGAGACCCAGTACTTC

cdr3_length: 15
j_call: TRBJ2-7
v_call: TRBV27
d_call: -
clone_size: -
cdr3_aa: CASSLSPGTGYEQYF
cdr3_nt: TGTGCCAGCAGTTTAAGCCCGGGAACGGGTTACGAGCAGTACTTC

cdr3_length: 20
j_call: TRBJ2-7
v_call: TRBV20-1
d_call: TRBD2
clone_size: few
cdr3_aa: CSARDLDVGLAGGTSYEQYF
cdr3_nt: TGCAGTGCTAGAGATCTGGATGTGGGACTAGCGGGAGGGACCTCCTACGAGCAGTACTTC

cdr3_length: 11
j_call: TRBJ1-1
v_call: TRBV2
d_call: -
clone_size: -
cdr3_aa: CASEWGYEAFF
cdr3_nt: TGTGCCAGCGAGTGGGGCTATGAAGCTTTCTTT

cdr3_length: 14
j_call: TRBJ2-7
v_call: TRBV3-1
d_call: -
clone_size: few
cdr3_aa: CASSQDEKIYEQYF
cdr3_nt: TGTGCCAGCAGCCAAGATGAAAAGATCTACGAGCAGTACTTC

cdr3_length: 14
j_call: TRBJ2-3
v_call: TRBV5-1
d_call: -
clone_size: -
cdr3_aa: CASSLEAPPDTQYF
cdr3_nt: TGCGCCAGCAGCTTGGAAGCTCCTCCAGATACGCAGTATTTT

cdr3_length: 14
j_call: TRBJ2-3
v_call: TRBV7-9
d_call: -
clone_size: few
cdr3_aa: CASSPVTGVDTQYF
cdr3_nt: TGTGCCAGCAGCCCCGTCACGGGGGTAGATACGCAGTATTTT

cdr3_length: 13
j_call: TRBJ2-7
v_call: TRBV6-5
d_call: -
clone_size: -
cdr3_aa: CASSYAGTYEQYF
cdr3_nt: TGTGCCAGCAGTTACGCGGGGACCTACGAGCAGTACTTC

cdr3_length: 14
j_call: TRBJ2-1
v_call: TRBV3-1
d_call: -
clone_size: -
cdr3_aa: CASSHRWADNEQFF
cdr3_nt: TGTGCCAGCAGCCACCGATGGGCCGACAATGAGCAGTTCTTC

cdr3_length: 16
j_call: TRBJ2-1
v_call: TRBV11-1
d_call: -
clone_size: few
cdr3_aa: CASSRSYRVHLNEQFF
cdr3_nt: TGTGCCAGCAGCCGATCCTACAGGGTCCACCTCAATGAGCAGTTCTTC

cdr3_length: 17
j_call: TRBJ2-7
v_call: TRBV5-1
d_call: TRBD2
clone_size: few
cdr3_aa: CASSLDGWTSGSDEQYF
cdr3_nt: TGCGCCAGCAGCTTGGACGGATGGACTAGCGGGAGCGACGAGCAGTACTTC

cdr3_length: 11
j_call: TRBJ2-2
v_call: TRBV29-1
d_call: -
clone_size: few
cdr3_aa: CSVEVGEELFF
cdr3_nt: TGCAGCGTTGAAGTGGGGGAGGAGCTGTTTTTT

cdr3_length: 14
j_call: TRBJ2-1
v_call: TRBV11-2
d_call: -
clone_size: few
cdr3_aa: CASSLWDSYNEQFF
cdr3_nt: TGTGCCAGCAGCTTGTGGGACTCCTACAATGAGCAGTTCTTC

cdr3_length: 15
j_call: TRBJ2-2
v_call: TRBV29-1
d_call: -
clone_size: few
cdr3_aa: CSVEKYRDDTGELFF
cdr3_nt: TGCAGCGTTGAAAAATATAGGGACGACACCGGGGAGCTGTTTTTT

cdr3_length: 13
j_call: TRBJ2-1
v_call: TRBV6-1
d_call: TRBD1
clone_size: -
cdr3_aa: CAEGAAYNNEQFF
cdr3_nt: TGTGCCGAGGGGGCTGCCTATAACAATGAGCAGTTCTTC

cdr3_length: 15
j_call: TRBJ1-4
v_call: TRBV7-6
d_call: TRBD1
clone_size: few
cdr3_aa: CASSHRTGWDEKLFF
cdr3_nt: TGTGCCAGCAGCCACCGGACAGGATGGGATGAAAAACTGTTTTTT

cdr3_length: 13
j_call: TRBJ2-5
v_call: TRBV15
d_call: -
clone_size: -
cdr3_aa: CATSVGWEETQYF
cdr3_nt: TGTGCCACCAGCGTAGGATGGGAAGAGACCCAGTACTTC

cdr3_length: 13
j_call: TRBJ2-4
v_call: TRBV30
d_call: -
clone_size: -
cdr3_aa: CAWSETSKNIQYF
cdr3_nt: TGTGCCTGGAGCGAGACTTCCAAAAACATTCAGTACTTC

cdr3_length: 19
j_call: TRBJ2-1
v_call: TRBV9
d_call: TRBD2
clone_size: -
cdr3_aa: CASSVERAGVVFPYNEQFF
cdr3_nt: TGTGCCAGCAGCGTAGAACGAGCGGGAGTCGTTTTTCCCTACAATGAGCAGTTCTTC

cdr3_length: 19
j_call: TRBJ2-4
v_call: TRBV7-6
d_call: TRBD1
clone_size: few
cdr3_aa: CASSFPGQGYHLAKNIQYF
cdr3_nt: TGTGCCAGCAGCTTTCCGGGACAGGGCTATCACTTAGCCAAAAACATTCAGTACTTC

cdr3_length: 16
j_call: TRBJ1-1
v_call: TRBV12-3/TRBV12-4
d_call: TRBD1
clone_size: few
cdr3_aa: CASTLGDRSMNTEAFF
cdr3_nt: TGTGCCAGCACCCTCGGGGACAGGAGCATGAACACTGAAGCTTTCTTT

cdr3_length: 18
j_call: TRBJ2-3
v_call: TRBV7-9
d_call: TRBD2
clone_size: -
cdr3_aa: CASSPRGLAGTSTDTQYF
cdr3_nt: TGTGCCAGCAGCCCACGGGGACTAGCGGGAACCAGCACAGATACGCAGTATTTT

cdr3_length: 15
j_call: TRBJ2-3
v_call: TRBV20-1
d_call: TRBD2
clone_size: many
cdr3_aa: CSARTEAGVWDTQYF
cdr3_nt: TGCAGTGCTAGAACCGAAGCGGGAGTTTGGGATACGCAGTATTTT

cdr3_length: 10
j_call: TRBJ2-1
v_call: TRBV2
d_call: -
clone_size: few
cdr3_aa: CASSVLEQFF
cdr3_nt: TGTGCCAGCAGTGTGTTGGAGCAGTTCTTC